The present entry profiles one T cell receptor (beta chain) with its context. V lost 7 bases and J lost 4, with 10 bases in between. Germline lookup yields CDR1 WSHSY and CDR2 SAAADI. There are 12 residues in the CDR3. Per individual, the PBMC samples numbered at least one pre-ART and at least two post-ART. Specimens retained roughly 0.95-10 million cryopreserved PBMC preceding DNA extraction. Samples were assayed with immunoSEQ v3.0 at survey level. Clones were sequenced by immunoSEQ multiplex PCR, and TCRdb holds only the in-frame ones, with some missing. The data hold roughly 14,000 clones, with around 85% observed a single time. This sample was taken from a study of long-term antiretroviral therapy in people with HIV.

The clonotype originates from a man between 35 and 55 years old with HIV. The chain couples TRBV10-2 to TRBJ1-1, with D maybe TRBD1 (6 bases). The input for sequencing was unsorted PBMCs, taken just before starting antiretroviral therapy. In DNA, the CDR3 is TGCGCCAGCAACACAGGGTCCACTGAAGCTTTCTTT. Its translation: CASNTGSTEAFF.